A selection of T cell receptor beta chains follows, all from one sample in a study of a mutant IDH1 vaccine in newly diagnosed glioma. Assay used: immunoSEQ multiplex PCR; TCRdb lists only in-frame clones, some missing. The sample lists around 29,000 clones; around 76% were seen once. What these receptors recognize is not known. The material sequenced was PBMCs, taken from a glioma patient whose treatment included an IDH1 peptide vaccine. These receptors all stem from a man in his fifties with glioma. The CDR3 runs from the conserved cysteine through the conserved F or W. A D gene is named only where the DNA matches it firmly. Expanded clones get a size class; other rows say once, few or many, or leave the size out.

CDR3 DNA	CDR3 protein	D gene	V gene	clone size	J gene
TGTGCCAGCACCCCTGAAGAAAGCGGGAGGCCCCAGACCTACGAGCAGTACTTC	CASTPEESGRPQTYEQYF	TRBD2	TRBV27	.	TRBJ2-7
TGTGCCAGTACCCCAGCGGGAGAGCCCTACAATGAGCAGTTCTTC	CASTPAGEPYNEQFF	TRBD2	TRBV19	.	TRBJ2-1
TGTGCCTGGAGCGACAAGGGGGCCGGGGGCAATCAGCCCCAGCATTTT	CAWSDKGAGGNQPQHF	TRBD1	TRBV30	.	TRBJ1-5
TGTGCCAGCAGCCGACCTCCTGGGACATCAATATTC	CASSRPPGTSIF	.	TRBV7-9	few	TRBJ1-2
TGCGCCAGCAGCTTGTCAGGATATAGCAATCAGCCCCAGCATTTT	CASSLSGYSNQPQHF	.	TRBV5-1	.	TRBJ1-5
TGCGCCAGCAGCTTGGAGAGTCTCACTGGCTACACCTTC	CASSLESLTGYTF	.	TRBV5-1	few	TRBJ1-2
TGCGCCAGCGGCCCCGGGACAGGTAGCACAGATACGCAGTATTTT	CASGPGTGSTDTQYF	TRBD1	TRBV5-1	.	TRBJ2-3
TGTGCCAGCAGCTTAATCCTACTAGGGGAGCAGTTCTTC	CASSLILLGEQFF	.	TRBV7-3	.	TRBJ2-1
TGTGCCAGCAGCCTCTTCGACGGAAACACCATATATTTT	CASSLFDGNTIYF	.	TRBV9	few	TRBJ1-3
TGCAGCGTTGAAGAAACTGGGAGCGGCTACACCTTC	CSVEETGSGYTF	.	TRBV29-1	.	TRBJ1-2
TGCGCCAGCAGCTTCAGGGAGGACTATGGCTACACCTTC	CASSFREDYGYTF	.	TRBV5-1	.	TRBJ1-2
TGTGCCATGACTATAAGGGACAGGGGTCATGAGCAGTTCTTC	CAMTIRDRGHEQFF	TRBD1	TRBV2	.	TRBJ2-1
TGTGCCAGCAGTTACGGGGGGGCTCTTGGGGATGAGCAGTTCTTC	CASSYGGALGDEQFF	.	TRBV6-5	.	TRBJ2-1
TGTGCCACCAGCAGAGATGGGGACAGAAACACTGAAGCTTTCTTT	CATSRDGDRNTEAFF	TRBD1	TRBV15	once	TRBJ1-1
TGCGCCAGCAGCTTGGCTAGCGGGGATAGCGAGCAGTACTTC	CASSLASGDSEQYF	TRBD2	TRBV5-1	.	TRBJ2-7
TGTGCCACAGGGACTAGCGGGACTTACGGGGAGCTGTTTTTT	CATGTSGTYGELFF	TRBD2	TRBV6-1	few	TRBJ2-2
TGTGCCAGCAGCAGTTCCTACGAGCAGTACTTC	CASSSSYEQYF	.	TRBV27	.	TRBJ2-7
TGCAGCGTAGCCAGGGGTAGCAATCAGCCCCAGCATTTT	CSVARGSNQPQHF	.	TRBV29-1	.	TRBJ1-5
TGTGCCAGCAGCGAGACTCCCGGGACAGGCTCCTCTGGAAACACCATATATTTT	CASSETPGTGSSGNTIYF	TRBD1	TRBV11-2	few	TRBJ1-3
TGCGCCAGCAGTGTACCTGGGGCCAACGTCCTGACTTTC	CASSVPGANVLTF	.	TRBV5-1	.	TRBJ2-6
TGTGCCAGCAGCTTGGGAGGGGAGCTAGGGGGAACCGGGGAGCTGTTTTTT	CASSLGGELGGTGELFF	.	TRBV5-4	.	TRBJ2-2
TGCGTCAGCAGCCAGGGACCGGAGAACACTGAAGCTTTCTTT	CVSSQGPENTEAFF	.	TRBV5-1	.	TRBJ1-1
TGTGCCAGCGAGGGAGCGCAGGGGCGTTTAAGTACGCAGTATTTT	CASEGAQGRLSTQYF	.	TRBV2	.	TRBJ2-3
TGCGCCAGCAGCCTCCTAGGACTAGCGGGAGAAAGATCCTACAATGAGCAGTTCTTC	CASSLLGLAGERSYNEQFF	TRBD2	TRBV4-1	.	TRBJ2-1
TGCGCCAGCAGCACAGGGACAGGGGGCTCCTACGAGCAGTACTTC	CASSTGTGGSYEQYF	TRBD1	TRBV5-1	.	TRBJ2-7
TGTGCCAGCAGCCCCTCAGGGACGGCGAACACCGGGGAGCTGTTTTTT	CASSPSGTANTGELFF	.	TRBV2	.	TRBJ2-2
TGTGCCAGCAGGGGAACCTGGGACAGGGGGTTGGTTGGCTACACCTTC	CASRGTWDRGLVGYTF	TRBD1	TRBV28	.	TRBJ1-2
TGTGCCTGGAGAAAGGGACAGGGGGCTGATGGCTACACCTTC	CAWRKGQGADGYTF	TRBD1	TRBV30	.	TRBJ1-2
TGTGCCACCAGCAGAGGCCACACAGGGGGATCAGATACGCAGTATTTT	CATSRGHTGGSDTQYF	TRBD1	TRBV15	.	TRBJ2-3
TGTGCCAGCAGTGAAGCGCTCAGGGGACGGTCACCCCTCCACTTT	CASSEALRGRSPLHF	.	TRBV2	.	TRBJ1-6